This entry is about one T cell receptor (beta chain). No antigen is known for it. This specimen comes from a study of blood T cells in healthy people across ages. Study-wide findings and caveats: Naive T cell percentage by flow cytometry tracked strongly with beta diversity. Unknown donor CMV status possibly confounded expanded clonotype changes.

No fewer than 6 micrograms of total RNA were isolated from every sample. The CDR3 length is 12 residues. V was trimmed by 6 bases and J by 6 bases, leaving 12 bases between them. CDR1 and CDR2 (germline): SQVTM, ANQGSEA. Primers used in a second PCR of roughly 6 to 12 cycles were a sample-barcoded 5' primer and a J-beta primer mix. Each of the cDNA molecules was tagged by a template-switch adaptor with 12 random nucleotides. Using its own MiXCR run on the 5' RACE reads, TCRdb lists one record per CDR3 protein. The sample carries around 1,000,000 distinct CDR3 sequences, 35% to 45% recorded once. Input material: blood. V usage is TRBV29-1 and J usage is TRBJ2-1; D is undetermined. The receptor comes from a man aged 18-30 years in good health. The CDR3 loop is CSVNSGPNEQFF. CDR3 coding DNA: TGCAGCGTGAATTCAGGTCCCAATGAGCAGTTCTTC.